This T cell receptor beta chain derives from a study of T cells in Graves' hyperthyroidism and ophthalmopathy. There were TCR beta CDR3 regions amplified from RNA transcripts. The HTBI primer set was used in a first-round RT-PCR of the TCR CDR3. TCRdb called the multiplex PCR reads again in MiXCR, with one record for every CDR3 protein. The sample has some 650,000 distinct CDR3 sequences, about a sixth seen once. The CDR3 covers 14 residues. V was clipped by 2 bases and J by 6 bases; unmatched bases: 3. Per the germline V gene, CDR1 is LGHNA and CDR2 is YNFKEQ. The receptor was isolated from a middle-aged woman with Graves' ophthalmopathy. The chain is built from TRBV4-2 and TRBJ2-2; TRBD1 aligns across 7 bases. The sequenced material came from blood. CDR3 coding DNA: TGTGCCAGCAGCCAACCAGGGACAGCCGGGGAGCTGTTTTTT. Protein sequence: CASSQPGTAGELFF.